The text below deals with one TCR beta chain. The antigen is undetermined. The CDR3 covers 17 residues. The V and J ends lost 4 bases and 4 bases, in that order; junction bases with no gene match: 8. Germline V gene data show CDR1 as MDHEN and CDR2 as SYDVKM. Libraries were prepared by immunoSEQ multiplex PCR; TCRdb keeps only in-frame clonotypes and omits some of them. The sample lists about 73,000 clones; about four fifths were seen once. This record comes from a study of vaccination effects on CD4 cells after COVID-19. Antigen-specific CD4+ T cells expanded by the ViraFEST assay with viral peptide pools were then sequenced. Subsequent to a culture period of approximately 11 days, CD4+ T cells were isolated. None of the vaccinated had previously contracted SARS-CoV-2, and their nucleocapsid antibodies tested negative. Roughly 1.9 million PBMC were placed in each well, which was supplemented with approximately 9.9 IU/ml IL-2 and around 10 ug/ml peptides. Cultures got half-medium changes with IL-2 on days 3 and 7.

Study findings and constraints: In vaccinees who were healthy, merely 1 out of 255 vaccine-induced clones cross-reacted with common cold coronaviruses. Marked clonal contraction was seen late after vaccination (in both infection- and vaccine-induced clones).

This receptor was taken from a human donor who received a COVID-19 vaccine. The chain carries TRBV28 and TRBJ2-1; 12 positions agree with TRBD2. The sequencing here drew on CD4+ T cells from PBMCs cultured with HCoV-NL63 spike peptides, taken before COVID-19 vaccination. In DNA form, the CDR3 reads TGTGCCAGCAGTTCCTTCCTGACTAGCGGGGGATACAATGAGCAGTTCTTC. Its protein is CASSSFLTSGGYNEQFF.